This T cell receptor (beta chain) was retrieved from a study of blood T cell repertoires in COVID-19. Profiling relied on immunoSEQ multiplex PCR, and the TCRdb table lists in-frame clones only, not all of them. The sample lists some 120,000 clones, under 95% occurring once. Germline CDR1 reads LNHDA; CDR2 reads SQIVND (reference sequence). The V and J ends lost 4 bases and 7 bases, in that order; junction bases with no gene match: 6. The CDR3 loop spans 13 amino acids. The clonotype comes from a man aged 60-69 years with COVID-19, enrolled during active disease. The chain uses TRBV19 and TRBJ1-2; 7 bases fit TRBD1. The sequenced material came from peripheral blood. CDR3 amino acids: CASSTTGEVGYTF. CDR3 DNA sequence: TGTGCCAGTAGTACAACAGGGGAGGTTGGCTACACCTTC.